The clone carrying this T cell receptor (beta chain) has only a few counts. These data come from a study of T-cell memory formation after mild COVID-19. As for the study in general: The study found TCR clusters largely donor specific.

Researchers used 5'RACE with constant-segment primers to make TCR alpha and TCR beta cDNA libraries that carry sample barcodes and UMIs. TCRdb passed the 5' RACE reads through MiXCR, listing each CDR3 protein once. This table holds about 160,000 distinct CDR3 sequences, roughly 30% found once. The ends were cut back, 6 bases at V and 1 base at J, with 5 bases in the middle. The CDR3 consists of 12 residues. Germline loops: CDR1 SEHNR, CDR2 FQNEAQ (reference sequence). The chain links TRBV7-9 to TRBJ2-3, with no clear D. The material sequenced was PBMCs or a T cell subset sorted from them (not recorded which). The clonotype originates from an adult woman who had mild COVID-19 (a few samples of this study predate the infection). Cell type and time point are not known. CDR3 nucleotide sequence: TGTGCCAGCAGTGAGGGCACAGATACGCAGTATTTT. Protein product: CASSEGTDTQYF.